Presented here are 3 T cell receptor beta chains from one specimen sequenced in a study of long-term antiretroviral therapy in people with HIV. The immunoSEQ assay was v3.0, run at survey level. TCRdb's table, derived via immunoSEQ multiplex PCR, lists solely in-frame clones and lacks some. The data contain 5,500 to 7,000 clones, roughly 85% of them singletons. The sample in question was unsorted PBMCs, obtained 3.7 years after starting antiretroviral therapy. The receptor source for this set is a woman in her fifties or sixties with HIV.

The V gene is TRBV10-3, the J gene TRBJ2-3, with TRBD2 matching 13 bases. CDR1 and CDR2 (germline): ENHRY, SYGVKD. The V gene end was trimmed by 7 bases and the J gene end by 3 bases; junction bases not matched to a gene: 7. The CDR3 is 16 amino acids. CDR3 nucleotides: TGTGCCATCAAGTCTACGGGACTAGCGGGAACAGATACGCAGTATTTT. This codes for CAIKSTGLAGTDTQYF.

This chain joins TRBV5-4 and TRBJ2-3; TRBD2 agrees at 11 bases. Per the germline V gene, CDR1 is SGHNT and CDR2 is YYREEE (reference sequence). With 1 base clipped from V and 2 bases from J, the junction kept 3 bases outside the gene matches. The CDR3 loop spans 16 amino acids. CDR3 protein: CASSLLLAGDTDTQYF. Here the CDR3 DNA reads TGTGCCAGCAGCTTGTTACTAGCGGGAGACACAGATACGCAGTATTTT.

This chain links TRBV11-2 with TRBJ2-7, with no clear D. Germline CDR1 reads SGHAT; CDR2 reads FQNNGV. The CDR3 length is 11 residues. The V end lost 1 base, the J end lost 2 bases, and 0 bases lay between the germline ends. The CDR3 sequence: CASSLAYEQYF. In DNA form, the CDR3 reads TGTGCCAGCAGCTTAGCCTACGAGCAGTACTTC. Full variable domain (rest looked up from reference TRBV11-2 and TRBJ2-7): EAGVAQSPRYKIIEKRQSVAFWCNPISGHATLYWYQQILGQGPKLLIQFQNNGVVDDSQLPKDRFSAERLKGVDSTLKIQPAKLEDSAVYLCASSLAYEQYFGPGTRLTVT.